This T cell receptor beta chain was documented in a study of blood T cell repertoires in COVID-19. Overall study context: Material from acute and convalescent COVID-19 was sourced from the United States, Italy and Spain. T cells, B-cell-depleted T cells, or PBMCs provided the cDNA or gDNA that served as material.

Original analysis: Estimated nucleated cell counts came from reference gene primer amplification. Some clones are missing from TCRdb's copy, which holds only in-frame ones; the method was immunoSEQ multiplex PCR. For V, J and clone size, that table is used; D and trimming come from the DNA. The data show hundreds of thousands of clones, with around 83% seen just once and 7% to 10% held by the top ten. The trim removed 4 bases at V and 4 bases at J, leaving 11 bases unmatched. The CDR3 is made up of 16 amino acids. Germline CDR1 reads LGHNA; CDR2 reads YNFKEQ. Sequencing was carried out using peripheral blood. The receptor's source is a woman in her forties or fifties with acute or convalescent COVID-19. The chain joins TRBV4-2 to TRBJ2-7; TRBD1 matches at 9 bases. The chain's CDR3 is CASSLITGTGTYEQYF. DNA of the CDR3: TGTGCCAGCAGCCTTATCACCGGGACAGGGACATACGAGCAGTACTTC.